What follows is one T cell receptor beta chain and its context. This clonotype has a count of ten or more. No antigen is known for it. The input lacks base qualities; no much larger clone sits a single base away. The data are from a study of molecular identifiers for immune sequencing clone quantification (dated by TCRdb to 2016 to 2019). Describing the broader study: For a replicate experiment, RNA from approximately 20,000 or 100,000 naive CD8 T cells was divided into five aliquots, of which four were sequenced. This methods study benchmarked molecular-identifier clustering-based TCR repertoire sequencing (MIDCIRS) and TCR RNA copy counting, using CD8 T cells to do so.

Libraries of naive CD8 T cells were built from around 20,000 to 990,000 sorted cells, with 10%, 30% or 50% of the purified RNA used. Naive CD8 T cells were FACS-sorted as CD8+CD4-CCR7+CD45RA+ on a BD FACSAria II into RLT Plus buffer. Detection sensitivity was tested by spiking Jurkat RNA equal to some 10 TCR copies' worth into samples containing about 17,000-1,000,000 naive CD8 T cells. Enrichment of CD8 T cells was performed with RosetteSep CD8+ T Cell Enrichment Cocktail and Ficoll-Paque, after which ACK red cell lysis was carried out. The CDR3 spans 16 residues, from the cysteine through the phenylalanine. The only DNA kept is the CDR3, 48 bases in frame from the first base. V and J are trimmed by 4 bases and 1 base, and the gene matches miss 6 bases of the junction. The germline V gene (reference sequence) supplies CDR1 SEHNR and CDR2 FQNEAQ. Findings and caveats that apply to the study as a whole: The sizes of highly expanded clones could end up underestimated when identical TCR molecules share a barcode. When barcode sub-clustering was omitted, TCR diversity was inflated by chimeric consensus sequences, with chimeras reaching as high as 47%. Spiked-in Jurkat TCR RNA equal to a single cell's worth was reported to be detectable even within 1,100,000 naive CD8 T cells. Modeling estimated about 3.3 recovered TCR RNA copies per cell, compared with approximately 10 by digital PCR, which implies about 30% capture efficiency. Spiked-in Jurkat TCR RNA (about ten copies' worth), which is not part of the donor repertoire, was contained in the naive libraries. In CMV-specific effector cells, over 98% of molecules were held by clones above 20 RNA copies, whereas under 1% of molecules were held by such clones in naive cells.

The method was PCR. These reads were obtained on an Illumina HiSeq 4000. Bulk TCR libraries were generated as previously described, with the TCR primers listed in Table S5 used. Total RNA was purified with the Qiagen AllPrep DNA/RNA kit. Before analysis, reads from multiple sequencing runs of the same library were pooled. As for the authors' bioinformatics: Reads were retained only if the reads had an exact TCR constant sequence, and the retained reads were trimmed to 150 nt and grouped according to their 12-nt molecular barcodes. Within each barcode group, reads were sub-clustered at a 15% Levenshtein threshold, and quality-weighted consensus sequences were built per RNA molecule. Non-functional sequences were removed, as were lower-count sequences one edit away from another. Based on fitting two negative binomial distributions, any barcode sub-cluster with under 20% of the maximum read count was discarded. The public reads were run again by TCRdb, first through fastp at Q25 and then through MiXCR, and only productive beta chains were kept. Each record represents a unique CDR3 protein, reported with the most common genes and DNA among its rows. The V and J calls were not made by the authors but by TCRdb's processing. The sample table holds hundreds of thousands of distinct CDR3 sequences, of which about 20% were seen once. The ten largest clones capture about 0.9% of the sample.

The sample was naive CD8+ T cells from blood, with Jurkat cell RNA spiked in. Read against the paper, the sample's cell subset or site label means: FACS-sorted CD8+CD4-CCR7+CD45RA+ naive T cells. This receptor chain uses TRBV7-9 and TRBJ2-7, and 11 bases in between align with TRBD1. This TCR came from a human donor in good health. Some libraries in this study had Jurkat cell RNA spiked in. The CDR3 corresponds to CASSSLGQGASYEQYF. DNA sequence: TGTGCCAGCAGCTCATTAGGACAGGGGGCATCCTACGAGCAGTACTTC. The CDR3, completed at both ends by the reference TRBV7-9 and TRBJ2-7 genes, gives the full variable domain DTGVSQNPRHKITKRGQNVTFRCDPISEHNRLYWYRQTLGQGPEFLTYFQNEAQLEKSRLLSDRFSAERPKGSFSTLEIQRTEQGDSAMYLCASSSLGQGASYEQYFGPGTRLTVT.